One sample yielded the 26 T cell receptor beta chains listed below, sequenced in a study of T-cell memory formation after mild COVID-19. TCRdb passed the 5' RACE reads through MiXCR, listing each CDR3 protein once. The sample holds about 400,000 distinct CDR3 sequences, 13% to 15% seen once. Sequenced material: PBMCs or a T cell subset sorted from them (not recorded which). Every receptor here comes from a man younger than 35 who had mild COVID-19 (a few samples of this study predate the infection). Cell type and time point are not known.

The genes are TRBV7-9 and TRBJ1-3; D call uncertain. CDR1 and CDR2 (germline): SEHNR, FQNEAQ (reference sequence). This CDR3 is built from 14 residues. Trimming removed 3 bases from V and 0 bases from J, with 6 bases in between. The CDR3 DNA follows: TGTGCCAGCAGCTTTTTTAGCTCTGGAAACACCATATATTTT. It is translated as CASSFFSSGNTIYF.

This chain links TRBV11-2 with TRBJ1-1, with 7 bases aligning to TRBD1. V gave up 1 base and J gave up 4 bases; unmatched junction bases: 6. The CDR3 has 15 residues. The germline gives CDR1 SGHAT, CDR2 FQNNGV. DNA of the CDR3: TGTGCCAGCAGCTTAGTCAAGGGGGCTGGCACTGAAGCTTTCTTT. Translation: CASSLVKGAGTEAFF.

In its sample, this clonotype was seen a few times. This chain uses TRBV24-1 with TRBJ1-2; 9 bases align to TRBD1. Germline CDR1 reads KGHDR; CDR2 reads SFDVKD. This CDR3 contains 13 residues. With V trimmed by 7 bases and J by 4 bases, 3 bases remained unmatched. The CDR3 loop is CATSKGQGYGYTF. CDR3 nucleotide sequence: TGTGCCACCAGCAAGGGACAGGGCTATGGCTACACCTTC.

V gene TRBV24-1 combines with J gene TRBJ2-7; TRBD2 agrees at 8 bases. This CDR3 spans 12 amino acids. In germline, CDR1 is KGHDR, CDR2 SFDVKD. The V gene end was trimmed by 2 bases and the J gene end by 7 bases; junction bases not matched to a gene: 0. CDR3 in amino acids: CATSDSGGEQYF. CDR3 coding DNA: TGTGCCACCAGTGATTCGGGGGGGGAGCAGTACTTC.

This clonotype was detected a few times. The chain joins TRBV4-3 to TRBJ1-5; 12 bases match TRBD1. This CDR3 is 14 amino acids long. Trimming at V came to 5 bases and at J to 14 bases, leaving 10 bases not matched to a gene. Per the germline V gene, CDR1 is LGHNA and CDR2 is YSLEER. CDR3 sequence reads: CASSAGTGGEKKHF. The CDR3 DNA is TGCGCCAGCAGCGCCGGGACAGGGGGCGAAAAGAAGCATTTT.

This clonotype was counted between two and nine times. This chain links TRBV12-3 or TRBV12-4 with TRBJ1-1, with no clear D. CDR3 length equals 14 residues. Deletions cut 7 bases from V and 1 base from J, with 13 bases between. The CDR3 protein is CASTRRPSNTEAFF. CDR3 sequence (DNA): TGTGCCAGCACCCGGCGGCCCTCGAACACTGAAGCTTTCTTT.

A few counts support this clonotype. As DNA, the CDR3 is TGTGCCAGCAGCCCCCGGCTAGGACAGGGCGCAGATACGCAGTATTTT. Amino acid sequence: CASSPRLGQGADTQYF. The V gene is TRBV9, the J gene TRBJ2-3; 8 bases agree with TRBD1. From germline, CDR1 is SGDLS and CDR2 YYNGEE. This CDR3 has 16 residues. The junction had 11 bases not matched to a gene; V was cut back by 4 bases and J by 4 bases.

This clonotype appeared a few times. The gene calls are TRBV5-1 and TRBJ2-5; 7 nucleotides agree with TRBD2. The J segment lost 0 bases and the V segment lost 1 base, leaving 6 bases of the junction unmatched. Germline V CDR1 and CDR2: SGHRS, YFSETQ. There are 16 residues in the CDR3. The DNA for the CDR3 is TGCGCCAGCAGCTTGTACTGGCGGGGGAACCAAGAGACCCAGTACTTC. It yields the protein CASSLYWRGNQETQYF.

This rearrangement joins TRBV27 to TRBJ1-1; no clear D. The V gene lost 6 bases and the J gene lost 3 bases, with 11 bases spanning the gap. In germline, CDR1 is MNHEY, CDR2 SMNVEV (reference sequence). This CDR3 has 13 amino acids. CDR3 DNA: TGTGCCAGCAGGCACGTGGACGACACTGAAGCTTTCTTT. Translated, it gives CASRHVDDTEAFF.

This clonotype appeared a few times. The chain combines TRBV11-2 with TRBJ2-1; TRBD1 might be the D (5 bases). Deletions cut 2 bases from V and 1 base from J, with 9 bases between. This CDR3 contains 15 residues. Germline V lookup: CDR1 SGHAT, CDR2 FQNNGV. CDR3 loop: CASSLQGRSYNEQFF. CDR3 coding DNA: TGTGCCAGCAGCTTACAGGGAAGGTCCTACAATGAGCAGTTCTTC.

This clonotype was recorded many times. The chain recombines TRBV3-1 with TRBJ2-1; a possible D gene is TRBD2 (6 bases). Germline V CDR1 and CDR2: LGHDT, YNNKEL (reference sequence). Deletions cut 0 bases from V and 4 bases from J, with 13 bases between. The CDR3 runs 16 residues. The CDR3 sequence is CASSQEEGKVYNEQFF. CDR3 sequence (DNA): TGTGCCAGCAGCCAAGAGGAGGGAAAAGTTTACAATGAGCAGTTCTTC.

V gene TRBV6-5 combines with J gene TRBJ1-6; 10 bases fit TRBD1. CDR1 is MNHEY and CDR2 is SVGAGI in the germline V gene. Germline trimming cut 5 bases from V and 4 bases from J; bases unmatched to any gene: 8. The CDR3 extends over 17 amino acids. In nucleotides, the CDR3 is TGTGCCAGCAGTGACCAGACAGGGGGCCATTATAATTCACCCCTCCACTTT. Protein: CASSDQTGGHYNSPLHF.

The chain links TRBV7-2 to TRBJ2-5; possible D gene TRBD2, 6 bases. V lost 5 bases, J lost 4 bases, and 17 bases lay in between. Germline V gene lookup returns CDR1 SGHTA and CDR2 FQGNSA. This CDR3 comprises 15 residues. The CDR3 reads CASSLVVGGVETQYF. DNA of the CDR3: TGTGCCAGCAGCCTGGTGGTCGGGGGAGTAGAGACCCAGTACTTC.

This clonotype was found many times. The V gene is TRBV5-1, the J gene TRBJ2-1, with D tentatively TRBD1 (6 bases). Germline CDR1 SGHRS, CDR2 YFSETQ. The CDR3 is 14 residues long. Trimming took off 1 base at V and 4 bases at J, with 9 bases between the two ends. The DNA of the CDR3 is TGCGCCAGCAGCTTGTACACAGGGTACAATGAGCAGTTCTTC. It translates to CASSLYTGYNEQFF.

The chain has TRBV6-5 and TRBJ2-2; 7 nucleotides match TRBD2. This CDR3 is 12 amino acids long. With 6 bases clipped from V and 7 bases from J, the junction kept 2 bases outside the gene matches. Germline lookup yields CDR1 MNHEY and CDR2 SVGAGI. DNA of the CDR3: TGTGCCAGCAGCGGGGGGTACGGGGAGCTGTTTTTT. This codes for CASSGGYGELFF.

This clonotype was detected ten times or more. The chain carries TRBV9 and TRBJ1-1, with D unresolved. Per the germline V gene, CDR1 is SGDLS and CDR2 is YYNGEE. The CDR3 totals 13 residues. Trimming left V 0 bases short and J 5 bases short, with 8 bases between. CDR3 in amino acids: CASSVAWETEAFF. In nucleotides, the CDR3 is TGTGCCAGCAGCGTAGCCTGGGAGACTGAAGCTTTCTTT.

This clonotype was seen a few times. Here the CDR3 DNA reads TGTGCCAGCGCTCGGGGGGACTACTCCTACGAGCAGTACGTC. It specifies CASARGDYSYEQYV. The chain combines TRBV6-6 with TRBJ2-7; 7 nucleotides line up with TRBD2. Trimming removed 8 bases from V and 0 bases from J; junction bases left unmatched: 7. CDR3 length: 14 amino acids. Looked up from germline, CDR1 is MNHNY and CDR2 is SVGAGI (reference sequence).

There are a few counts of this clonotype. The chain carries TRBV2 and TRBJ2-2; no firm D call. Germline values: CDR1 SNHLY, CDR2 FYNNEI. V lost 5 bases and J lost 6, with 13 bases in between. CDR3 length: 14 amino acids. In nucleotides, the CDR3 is TGTGCCAGCAGTCGAGACTGGGATGCCGGGGAGCTGTTTTTT. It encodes CASSRDWDAGELFF. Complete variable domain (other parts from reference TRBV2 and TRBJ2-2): EPEVTQTPSHQVTQMGQEVILRCVPISNHLYFYWYRQILGQKVEFLVSFYNNEISEKSEIFDDQFSVERPDGSNFTLKIRSTKLEDSAMYFCASSRDWDAGELFFGEGSRLTVL.

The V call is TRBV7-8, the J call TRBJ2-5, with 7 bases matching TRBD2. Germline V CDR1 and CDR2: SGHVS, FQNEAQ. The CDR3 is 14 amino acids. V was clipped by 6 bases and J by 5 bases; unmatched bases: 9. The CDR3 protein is CASRSGRADETQYF. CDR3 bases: TGTGCCAGCAGATCTGGGAGGGCAGACGAGACCCAGTACTTC.

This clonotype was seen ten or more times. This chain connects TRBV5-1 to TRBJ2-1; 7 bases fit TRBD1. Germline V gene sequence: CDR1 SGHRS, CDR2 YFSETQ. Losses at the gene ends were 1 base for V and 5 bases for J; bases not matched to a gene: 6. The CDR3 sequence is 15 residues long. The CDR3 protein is CASSLIEGANNEQFF. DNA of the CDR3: TGCGCCAGCAGCTTGATCGAGGGGGCTAACAATGAGCAGTTCTTC. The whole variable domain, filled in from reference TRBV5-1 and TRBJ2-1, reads KAGVTQTPRYLIKTRGQQVTLSCSPISGHRSVSWYQQTPGQGLQFLFEYFSETQRNKGNFPGRFSGRQFSNSRSEMNVSTLELGDSALYLCASSLIEGANNEQFFGPGTRLTVL.

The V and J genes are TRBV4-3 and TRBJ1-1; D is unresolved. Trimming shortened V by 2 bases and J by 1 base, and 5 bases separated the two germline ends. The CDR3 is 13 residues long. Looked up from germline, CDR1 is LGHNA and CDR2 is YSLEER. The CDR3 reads CASSQWGNTEAFF. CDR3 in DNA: TGCGCCAGCAGCCAATGGGGGAACACTGAAGCTTTCTTT.

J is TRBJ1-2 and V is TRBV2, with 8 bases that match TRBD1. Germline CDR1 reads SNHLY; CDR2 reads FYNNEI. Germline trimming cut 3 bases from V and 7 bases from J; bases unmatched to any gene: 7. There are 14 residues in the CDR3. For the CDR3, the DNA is TGTGCCAGCAGTGACCGACAGGGGTATGGTGGCTACACCTTC. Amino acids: CASSDRQGYGGYTF.

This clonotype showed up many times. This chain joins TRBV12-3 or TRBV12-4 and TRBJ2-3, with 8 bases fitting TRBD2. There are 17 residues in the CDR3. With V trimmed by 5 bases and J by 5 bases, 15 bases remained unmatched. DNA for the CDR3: TGTGCCAGCAGTCCTTCCCAAGGGACGGGGGGGCAAGATACGCAGTATTTT. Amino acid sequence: CASSPSQGTGGQDTQYF.

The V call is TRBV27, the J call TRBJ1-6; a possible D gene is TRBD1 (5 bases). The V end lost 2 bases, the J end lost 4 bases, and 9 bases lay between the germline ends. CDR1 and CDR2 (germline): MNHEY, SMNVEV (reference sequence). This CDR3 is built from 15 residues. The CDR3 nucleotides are TGTGCCAGCAGTTTAATGGGGGGGTATAATTCACCCCTCCACTTT. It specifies CASSLMGGYNSPLHF.

CDR3 DNA: TGTGCCAGCAGGTCAGGGGGCGAGGAGGAGCTGTTTTTT. This codes for CASRSGGEEELFF. The chain carries TRBV9 and TRBJ2-2; TRBD1 agrees at 8 bases. The CDR3 totals 13 residues. V lost 5 bases to trimming and J lost 10 bases; unmatched junction nucleotides: 7. The germline gives CDR1 SGDLS, CDR2 YYNGEE.

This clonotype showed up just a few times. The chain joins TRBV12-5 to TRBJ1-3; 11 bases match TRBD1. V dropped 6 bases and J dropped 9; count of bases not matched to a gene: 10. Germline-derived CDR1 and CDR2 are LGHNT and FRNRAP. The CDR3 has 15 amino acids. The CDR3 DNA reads TGTGCTAGTGGGCCCCCGGGACAGGGGGTACCCACCATATATTTT. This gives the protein CASGPPGQGVPTIYF.